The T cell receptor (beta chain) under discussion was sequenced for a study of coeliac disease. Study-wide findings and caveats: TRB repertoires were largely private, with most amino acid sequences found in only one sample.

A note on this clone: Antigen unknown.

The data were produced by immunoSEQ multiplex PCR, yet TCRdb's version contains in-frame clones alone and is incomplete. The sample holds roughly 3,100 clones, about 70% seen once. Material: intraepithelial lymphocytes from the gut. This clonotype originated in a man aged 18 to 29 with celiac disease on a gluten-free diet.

CDR3 region: CASSLGGTGAVYEQYF. The CDR3 nucleotides are TGTGCCAGCAGCTTAGGCGGTACGGGAGCTGTCTACGAGCAGTACTTC. The chain is built from TRBV7-6 and TRBJ2-7, with D perhaps TRBD2 (6 bases). CDR3 length: 16 amino acids. Trimming pared 1 base from V and 3 bases from J, leaving 16 bases between. The germline CDR1 and CDR2 sequences are SGHVS and FNYEAQ.